The next 3 T cell receptor beta chains were all read from a single sample in a study of a mutant IDH1 vaccine in newly diagnosed glioma. Method: immunoSEQ multiplex PCR; TCRdb's copy keeps in-frame clones and lacks some. The profile covers under 95,000 clones, with 91% appearing a single time and 0.56% taken by the ten largest. These receptors have no identified antigens. Time point defined: week 5, during vaccination. Every single dose of the vaccine, 300 ug of mutant IDH1 20-mer peptide, came with topical imiquimod. This material consisted of PBMCs, taken from a glioma patient whose treatment included an IDH1 peptide vaccine. The receptors were sampled from a woman between 50 and 59 years old with glioma.

The CDR3 protein is CASSLYNRGLLNQPQHF. The DNA of the CDR3 is TGTGCCAGCAGCTTATACAACAGGGGGCTCCTGAATCAGCCCCAGCATTTT. This chain connects TRBV7-8 to TRBJ1-5; TRBD1 agrees at 9 bases. CDR1 and CDR2 (germline): SGHVS, FQNEAQ. The CDR3 has 17 residues. Trimming took 2 bases from V and 4 from J; bases not matched to a gene: 9.

The CDR3 nucleotides read TGTGCCAGCAGTTTAAATTGGCGGGAGCGCTCCTACGAGCAGTACTTC. Residues: CASSLNWRERSYEQYF. The genes are TRBV28 and TRBJ2-7; TRBD2 agrees at 7 bases. With V trimmed by 2 bases and J by 0 bases, 7 bases remained unmatched. The length of the CDR3 is 16 residues. Germline V gene lookup returns CDR1 MDHEN and CDR2 SYDVKM.

The gene calls are TRBV4-2 and TRBJ2-7; no clear D. The CDR3 is 14 residues long. V was trimmed by 4 bases and J by 0 bases, leaving 10 bases between them. Germline assignment: CDR1 LGHNA and CDR2 YNFKEQ. CDR3 bases: TGTGCCAGCAGCCCGATCCGGAGCTCCTACGAGCAGTACTTC. Translating it yields CASSPIRSSYEQYF.